This T cell receptor beta chain stems from a study of cytomegalovirus exposure and HLA in healthy donors. Findings of the study overall: Among TCR beta chains, those listed as cytomegalovirus-associated numbered some 160.

PCR amplification relied on 60 Vbeta primers (plus 13 Jbeta primers). The method was immunoSEQ multiplex PCR; TCRdb's version includes in-frame clones alone and lacks a portion of them. The sample lists around 94,000 clones, 81% occurring once. CDR3 length equals 16 residues. The germline CDR1 and CDR2 sequences are SGDLS and YYNGEE. J gave up 3 bases and V 0 bases, and 3 bases lay outside the gene matches. A note on this clone: Its antigen is unidentified.

The receptor comes from a human donor in good health. The chain recombines TRBV9 with TRBJ2-1, with TRBD2 matching 10 bases. Sequencing was done on a sample of PBMCs. The CDR3 region is CASSVGGTSVYNEQFF. The CDR3 DNA is TGTGCCAGCAGCGTAGGAGGGACTAGCGTCTACAATGAGCAGTTCTTC.